This TCR beta chain was captured by sequencing in a study of chemoradiotherapy in HPV16-positive cancers. Samples were taken several times over chemoradiotherapy. Method: immunoSEQ multiplex PCR; TCRdb's copy keeps in-frame clones and lacks some. The sample comprises 40,000 to 65,000 clones, roughly 90% of which are singletons, and less than 3.5% rests with the top ten. Germline loops: CDR1 SEHNR, CDR2 FQNEAQ (reference sequence). V dropped 10 bases and J dropped 0; count of bases not matched to a gene: 4. The CDR3 has 13 amino acids. The V gene is TRBV7-9, the J gene TRBJ1-2, with 8 nucleotides matching TRBD1. The source material was blood, sampled from a patient who underwent chemoradiotherapy. The sequence was collected from a human donor with HPV-associated anogenital cancer. CDR3 sequence (DNA): TGTGCCACACGGACAGGGCCTAACTATGGCTACACCTTC. This encodes CATRTGPNYGYTF.